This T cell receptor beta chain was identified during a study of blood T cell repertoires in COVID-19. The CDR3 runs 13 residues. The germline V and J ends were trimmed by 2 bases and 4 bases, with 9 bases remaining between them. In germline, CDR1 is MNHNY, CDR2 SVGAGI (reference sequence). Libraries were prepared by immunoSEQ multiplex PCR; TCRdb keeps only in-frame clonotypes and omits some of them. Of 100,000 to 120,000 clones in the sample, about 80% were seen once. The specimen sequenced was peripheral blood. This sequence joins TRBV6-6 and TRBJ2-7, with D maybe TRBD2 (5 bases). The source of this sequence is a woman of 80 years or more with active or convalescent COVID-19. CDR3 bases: TGTGCCAGCAGTTACACGCGGGTGTACGAGCAGTACTTC. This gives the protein CASSYTRVYEQYF.